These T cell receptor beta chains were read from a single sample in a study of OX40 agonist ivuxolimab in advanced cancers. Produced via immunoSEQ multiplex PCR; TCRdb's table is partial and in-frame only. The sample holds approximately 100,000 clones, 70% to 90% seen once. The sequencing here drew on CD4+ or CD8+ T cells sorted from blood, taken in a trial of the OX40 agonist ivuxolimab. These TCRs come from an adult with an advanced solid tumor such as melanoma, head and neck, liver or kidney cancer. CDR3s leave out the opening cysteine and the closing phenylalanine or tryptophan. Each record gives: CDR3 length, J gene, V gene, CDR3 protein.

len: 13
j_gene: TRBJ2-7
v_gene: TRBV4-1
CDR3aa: ASSQGTGISYEQY

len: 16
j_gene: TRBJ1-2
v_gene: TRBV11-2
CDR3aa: ASSSLRVQRETNYGYT

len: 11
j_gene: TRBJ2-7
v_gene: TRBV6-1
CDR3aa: ASISARGYEQY

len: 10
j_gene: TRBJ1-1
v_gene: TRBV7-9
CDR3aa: ASSQKVTEAF

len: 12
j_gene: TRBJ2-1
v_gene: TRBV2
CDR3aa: ASERDRGYNEQF

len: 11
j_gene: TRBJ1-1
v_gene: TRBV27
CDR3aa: ASSLNRNTEAF

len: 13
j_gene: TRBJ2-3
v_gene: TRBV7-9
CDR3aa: ASSLDGTGTDTQY

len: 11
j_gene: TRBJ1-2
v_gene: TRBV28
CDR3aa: ASSDDSGYGYT

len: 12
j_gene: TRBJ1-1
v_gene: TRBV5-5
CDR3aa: ASSWVGGATEAF

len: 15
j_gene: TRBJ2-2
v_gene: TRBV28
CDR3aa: ASSFLRPGTDTGELF

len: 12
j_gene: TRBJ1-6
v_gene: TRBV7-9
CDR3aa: ASSAPAYNSPLH

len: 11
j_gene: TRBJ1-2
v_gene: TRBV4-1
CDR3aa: ASSPTENYGYT

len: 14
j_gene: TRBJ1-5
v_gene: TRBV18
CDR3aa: ASSPGTGGLSQPQH

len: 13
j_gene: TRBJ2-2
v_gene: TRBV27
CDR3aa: ASRSDRDSTGELF

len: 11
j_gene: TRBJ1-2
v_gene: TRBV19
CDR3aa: ASRIIGNYGYT

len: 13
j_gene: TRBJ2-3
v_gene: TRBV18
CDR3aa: ASSPAASSTDTQY

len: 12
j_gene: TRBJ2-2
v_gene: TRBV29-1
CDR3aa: SARGQRNTGELF

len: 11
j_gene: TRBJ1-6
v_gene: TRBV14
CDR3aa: ASSPGQGRSLH

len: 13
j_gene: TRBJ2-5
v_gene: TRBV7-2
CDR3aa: ASSLQGGIQETQY